Shown below are 9 T cell receptor beta chains from a single sample sequenced in a study of shared clonotypes between healthy human individuals. Libraries were prepared by immunoSEQ multiplex PCR; TCRdb keeps only in-frame clonotypes and omits some of them. Found here are some 1.5 million clones, roughly 98% of them singletons; the top ten hold roughly 0.45%. The sample was naive CD4+ T cells sorted from blood. The sample's subset: CD45RA+ positively selected. Receptors were obtained from a man in his thirties or forties in good health.

CDR3 in DNA: TGTGCCAGCAGCTCTAGGGGGACAGGGGACAACGAGCAGTACTTC. Its translation: CASSSRGTGDNEQYF. The chain couples TRBV7-9 to TRBJ2-7; 10 bases align to TRBD1. This CDR3 has 15 amino acids. The trim removed 4 bases at V and 5 bases at J, leaving 8 bases unmatched. CDR1 is SEHNR and CDR2 is FQNEAQ in the germline V gene (reference sequence).

CDR3 bases: TGTGCCATCAAATCCTGGGCTGGAAACACCATATATTTT. Translating it yields CAIKSWAGNTIYF. The genes are TRBV10-3 and TRBJ1-3; D not resolved. V was shortened by 7 bases and J by 2 bases, with 9 bases between the two germline ends. The CDR3 runs to 13 residues. Germline V gene sequence: CDR1 ENHRY, CDR2 SYGVKD.

The chain recombines TRBV28 with TRBJ2-3; weak D call: TRBD2 (5 bases). This CDR3 comprises 14 residues. Looked up from germline, CDR1 is MDHEN and CDR2 is SYDVKM. V lost 5 bases and J 6 bases, leaving 15 bases between the germline ends. This CDR3 is CASSPGLKLDTQYF. CDR3 bases: TGTGCCAGCAGTCCGGGATTAAAGTTGGATACGCAGTATTTT.

As concerns this clone: In the same sample, other DNA sequences code for this CDR3. The chain combines TRBV5-1 with TRBJ1-1; D unresolved. CDR1 and CDR2 from the germline V gene are SGHRS and YFSETQ. The V and J ends lost 0 bases and 1 base respectively, with 7 bases between them. The CDR3 sequence is 14 residues long. CDR3 DNA: TGCGCCAGCAGCTTGGGGGCTGAGAACACTGAAGCTTTCTTT. Translation gives CASSLGAENTEAFF.

The chain carries TRBV19 and TRBJ1-4; D remains unclear. Germline V gives CDR1 LNHDA, CDR2 SQIVND (reference sequence). V lost 1 base, J lost 7 bases, and 13 bases lay in between. The CDR3 has 15 amino acids. The CDR3 region has the DNA TGTGCCAGTAGTATAGGAGGACTAGCGGCTGAAAAACTGTTTTTT. Its translation is CASSIGGLAAEKLFF.

V usage is TRBV10-3 and J usage is TRBJ2-7, with 9 bases identical to TRBD2. The germline V gene encodes CDR1 ENHRY and CDR2 SYGVKD. V shed 3 bases, J shed 3 bases, and the junction held 3 bases outside the gene matches. The CDR3 covers 14 residues. The CDR3, as DNA: TGTGCCATCAGTGACCTAGCGGGAAACTACGAGCAGTACTTC. Translation: CAISDLAGNYEQYF.

CDR3 DNA sequence: TGTGCCAGCAGCTTAGGCCCTAGGGTAGAGACCCAGTACTTC. Translating it yields CASSLGPRVETQYF. The chain has TRBV7-3 and TRBJ2-5; no reliable D call. The CDR3 runs 14 residues. V lost 2 bases to trimming and J lost 4 bases, with 11 bases between them. Germline CDR1 and CDR2: SGHTA and FQGTGA.

This sequence joins TRBV10-2 and TRBJ2-2; TRBD1 matches at 10 bases. The germline gives CDR1 WSHSY, CDR2 SAAADI. After removal of 5 bases from V and 2 bases from J, the junction contained 5 bases not matched to a gene. The CDR3 loop spans 16 amino acids. CDR3 sequence reads: CASSIDRGRNTGELFF. In nucleotides, the CDR3 is TGCGCCAGCAGTATCGACAGGGGGCGAAACACCGGGGAGCTGTTTTTT.

The V and J genes are TRBV7-2 and TRBJ1-1; D remains unclear. Germline V gene lookup returns CDR1 SGHTA and CDR2 FQGNSA. V shed 5 bases and J shed 9 bases, with 13 bases lying between them. The CDR3 is 12 residues long. The CDR3: CASSPIREKAFF. In DNA, the CDR3 is TGTGCCAGCAGCCCGATACGGGAAAAAGCTTTCTTT.